Following are 28 T cell receptor beta chains from one sample sequenced in a study of T cell changes during pregnancy in multiple sclerosis. Only in-frame clones appear in the TCRdb table, and some are missing; sequencing was by immunoSEQ multiplex PCR. The profile shows about 57,000 clones, 92% of them singletons. The sequences come from CD4+ T cells from peripheral blood mononuclear cells, collected in the second trimester of pregnancy. The receptor source for this set is a female donor with multiple sclerosis, enrolled in a pregnancy study.

This chain connects TRBV5-1 to TRBJ1-1; D gene unclear. This CDR3 has 18 amino acids. Germline assignment: CDR1 SGHRS and CDR2 YFSETQ. Trimming stripped 0 bases from V and 0 bases from J, with 18 bases between. In DNA form, the CDR3 reads TGCGCCAGCAGCTTGGGCCCCGGGATTTTCTCCCTGAACACTGAAGCTTTCTTT. Translated, it gives CASSLGPGIFSLNTEAFF.

J is TRBJ1-1 and V is TRBV10-3, with 10 bases fitting TRBD1. V dropped 9 bases and J dropped 1; count of bases not matched to a gene: 5. The germline V gene has CDR1 ENHRY and CDR2 SYGVKD. This CDR3 has 14 amino acids. The CDR3 nucleotides are TGTGCCATTTCCGGGACAGGGGCGAACACTGAAGCTTTCTTT. It translates to CAISGTGANTEAFF.

The chain is built from TRBV11-3 and TRBJ2-7, with D hard to call. In germline, CDR1 is SGHNT, CDR2 YENEEA. The CDR3 length is 13 residues. Trimming removed 5 bases at V and 3 bases at J, with 11 bases between. The CDR3 DNA is TGTGCCAGCAGCCCTCACTCGGGCTACGAGCAGTACTTC. It specifies CASSPHSGYEQYF.

The chain combines TRBV19 with TRBJ1-2; unclear D gene. The ends were cut back, 6 bases at V and 4 bases at J, with 12 bases in the middle. Per germline, CDR1 LNHDA and CDR2 SQIVND (reference sequence). CDR3 length: 13 amino acids. CDR3 in DNA: TGTGCCAGTAGCCCCTCGGGGTCCTATGGCTACACCTTC. This translates into CASSPSGSYGYTF.

This clone has just one count. The chain employs TRBV21-1 and TRBJ2-7; the table's D call, TRBD1, was not checked against the DNA. TRBV21-1 is designated a pseudogene. This CDR3 contains 16 residues. This chain's CDR3 is CASSKQGEPKSYEQYF. CDR3 in DNA: TGTGCCAGCAGCAAACAGGGGGAACCAAAGTCCTACGAGCAGTACTTC.

CDR3 nucleotide sequence: TGTGCCAGCAGTTTTCGGCTAGCGGGAGAGGATACGCAGTATTTT. Amino acid sequence: CASSFRLAGEDTQYF. The chain is built from TRBV28 and TRBJ2-3; 10 bases match TRBD2. The ends lost 3 bases at V and 6 bases at J; junction bases unmatched: 6. The CDR3 is made up of 15 amino acids. Looked up from germline, CDR1 is MDHEN and CDR2 is SYDVKM. The variable domain in full, completed from reference TRBV28 and TRBJ2-3, reads DVKVTQSSRYLVKRTGEKVFLECVQDMDHENMFWYRQDPGLGLRLIYFSYDVKMKEKGDIPEGYSVSREKKERFSLILESASTNQTSMYLCASSFRLAGEDTQYFGPGTRLTVL.

V usage is TRBV18 and J usage is TRBJ2-5, with 9 bases fitting TRBD2. Per the germline V gene, CDR1 is KGHSH and CDR2 is LQKENI. Germline trimming cut 4 bases from V and 2 bases from J; bases unmatched to any gene: 8. This CDR3 is 16 amino acids long. The CDR3 loop is CASSLRLAGSQETQYF. The CDR3 DNA is TGTGCCAGCTCACTGCGGCTAGCGGGGTCTCAAGAGACCCAGTACTTC. Looking up the rest from reference TRBV18 and TRBJ2-5 gives the full variable domain: NAGVMQNPRHLVRRRGQEARLRCSPMKGHSHVYWYRQLPEEGLKFMVYLQKENIIDESGMPKERFSAEFPKEGPSILRIQQVVRGDSAAYFCASSLRLAGSQETQYFGPGTRLLVL.

The gene calls are TRBV5-1 and TRBJ1-1; TRBD1 aligns across 8 bases. Trimming removed 3 bases from V and 5 bases from J; junction bases left unmatched: 6. The CDR3 is 14 residues long. Looked up from germline, CDR1 is SGHRS and CDR2 is YFSETQ. As DNA, the CDR3 is TGCGCCAGCAGCTCGGACAGGGTGAGGACTGAAGCTTTCTTT. Protein: CASSSDRVRTEAFF. Drawing the rest from reference TRBV5-1 and TRBJ1-1, the complete variable domain is KAGVTQTPRYLIKTRGQQVTLSCSPISGHRSVSWYQQTPGQGLQFLFEYFSETQRNKGNFPGRFSGRQFSNSRSEMNVSTLELGDSALYLCASSSDRVRTEAFFGQGTRLTVV.

This clone was observed a few times. The V gene is TRBV7-2, the J gene TRBJ2-7; maybe TRBD1 (6 bases). The V end was cut by 3 bases, the J end by 5 bases, with 8 bases between. Germline V gene sequence: CDR1 SGHTA, CDR2 FQGNSA. The CDR3 loop spans 12 amino acids. As DNA, the CDR3 is TGTGCCAGCAGCTTCTCAGGGGACGAGCAGTACTTC. As protein: CASSFSGDEQYF.

The V gene is TRBV28, the J gene TRBJ2-7; D gene ambiguous. This CDR3 comprises 12 residues. V was pared by 3 bases and J by 4 bases, with 7 bases between. Germline-derived CDR1 and CDR2 are MDHEN and SYDVKM. CDR3 nucleotides: TGTGCCAGCAGTTTTACCAGGTACGAGCAGTACTTC. Protein: CASSFTRYEQYF.

This chain links TRBV2 with TRBJ1-1; 10 bases line up with TRBD1. The germline CDR1 and CDR2 sequences are SNHLY and FYNNEI. The J segment lost 8 bases and the V segment lost 8 bases, leaving 14 bases of the junction unmatched. This CDR3 is 15 amino acids long. In DNA form, the CDR3 reads TGTGCCAGCGGGTACGAGGTACCGGGACAGGGGGAAGCTTTCTTT. This encodes CASGYEVPGQGEAFF.

The CDR3 sequence: CASSLQGAVGYTF. The CDR3 region has the DNA TGTGCCAGCAGTCTACAGGGGGCAGTTGGCTACACCTTC. The chain joins TRBV28 to TRBJ1-2; 9 nucleotides agree with TRBD1. Germline assignment: CDR1 MDHEN and CDR2 SYDVKM. V trimming: 5 bases; J trimming: 7 bases; junction bases outside the gene matches: 5. The CDR3 extends over 13 amino acids.

This chain joins TRBV6-1 and TRBJ2-1; 14 bases match TRBD2. CDR3 size: 15 residues. V dropped 8 bases and J dropped 10; count of bases not matched to a gene: 10. CDR1 and CDR2 from the germline V gene are MNHNS and SASEGT. The CDR3 bases are TGTGCCAGCTCGAGGGGACTAGCGGGAGTTATCGAGCAGTTCTTC. Protein product: CASSRGLAGVIEQFF.

This chain connects TRBV11-2 to TRBJ2-2; D is unresolved. Trimming cost V 3 bases and J 7 bases, with 3 bases left between them. Germline values: CDR1 SGHAT, CDR2 FQNNGV. The CDR3 length is 11 residues. DNA for the CDR3: TGTGCCAGCAGCTTCGGCGGGGAGCTGTTTTTT. Protein: CASSFGGELFF.

The chain joins TRBV2 to TRBJ1-2; perhaps TRBD1 as D (6 bases). The germline CDR1 and CDR2 sequences are SNHLY and FYNNEI. The CDR3 extends over 14 amino acids. Trimming removed 3 bases at V and 8 bases at J, with 16 bases between. As DNA, the CDR3 is TGTGCCAGCAGTGACGGACAGTCTTTGGTAGGCTACACCTTC. Translation: CASSDGQSLVGYTF.

This chain uses TRBV5-4 with TRBJ2-5, with D perhaps matching TRBD1 (6 bases). This CDR3 is 14 amino acids long. Trimming stripped 9 bases from V and 5 bases from J, with 20 bases between. Per the germline V gene, CDR1 is SGHNT and CDR2 is YYREEE (reference sequence). CDR3 nucleotides: TGTGCCACGGTAGGGGGTATTGGGGCGGAGACCCAGTACTTC. Protein product: CATVGGIGAETQYF.

The rearrangement uses TRBV14 and TRBJ2-3, with 9 bases lining up with TRBD2. CDR1 and CDR2 from the germline V gene are SGHDN and FVKESK. The V segment lost 0 bases and the J segment 3 bases; nucleotides outside the gene matches: 10. This CDR3 has 18 residues. CDR3 residues: CASSQDSPLAGVTDTQYF. The CDR3 DNA reads TGTGCCAGCAGCCAAGATTCGCCCTTAGCGGGGGTGACAGATACGCAGTATTTT.

The chain carries TRBV6-1 and TRBJ1-1; 11 nucleotides agree with TRBD1. CDR3 length: 15 amino acids. V was pared by 7 bases and J by 1 base, with 5 bases of the junction left unmatched. Germline CDR1 is MNHNS and CDR2 is SASEGT. The CDR3 bases are TGTGCCAGCATTAGGACAGGGGGCGGGAACACTGAAGCTTTCTTT. Its protein product is CASIRTGGGNTEAFF.

The chain employs TRBV19 and TRBJ1-5, with 7 bases lining up with TRBD1. V shed 7 bases, J shed 6 bases, and the junction held 6 bases outside the gene matches. CDR3 length: 13 residues. The germline gives CDR1 LNHDA, CDR2 SQIVND (reference sequence). The CDR3 coding sequence is TGTGCCAGTAAAGACAGGGAAGGTCAGCCCCAGCATTTT. Amino acid sequence: CASKDREGQPQHF.

A word on this clone: Distinct nucleotide sequences in the sample also encode this CDR3. V is TRBV18 and J is TRBJ1-1; D perhaps matches TRBD1 (5 bases). V was clipped by 3 bases and J by 1 base, with 6 bases between them. The CDR3 contains 13 residues. Germline CDR1 reads KGHSH; CDR2 reads LQKENI. The CDR3 coding sequence is TGTGCCAGCTCACCCACAGGGAACACTGAAGCTTTCTTT. Amino acids: CASSPTGNTEAFF.

The chain has TRBV5-1 and TRBJ2-6; perhaps TRBD1 as D (6 bases). This CDR3 comprises 16 residues. V lost 2 bases, J lost 0 bases, and 9 bases lay in between. The germline V gene has CDR1 SGHRS and CDR2 YFSETQ. CDR3 sequence reads: CASSFGQSSGANVLTF. DNA of the CDR3: TGCGCCAGCAGCTTTGGACAGTCCTCTGGGGCCAACGTCCTGACTTTC.

The V gene is TRBV4-1, the J gene TRBJ2-7, with TRBD1 matching 8 bases. The V gene's germline CDR1 is MGHRA and CDR2 YSYEKL. With 3 bases clipped from V and 7 bases from J, the junction kept 11 bases outside the gene matches. The CDR3 consists of 15 residues. CDR3 bases: TGCGCCAGCAGCCAGCCAGGACAGGGCCAAGGTGAGCAGTACTTC. It specifies CASSQPGQGQGEQYF.

The chain carries TRBV27 and TRBJ1-1; perhaps TRBD1 as D (5 bases). Germline CDR1 and CDR2: MNHEY and SMNVEV (reference sequence). V lost 1 base and J lost 3, with 15 bases in between. The CDR3 consists of 16 residues. The CDR3 here is CASSLFGRGGDTEAFF. In nucleotides, the CDR3 is TGTGCCAGCAGTTTATTTGGGCGGGGAGGGGACACTGAAGCTTTCTTT.

The V gene is TRBV30, the J gene TRBJ1-2; no clear D. Germline V gene lookup returns CDR1 GTSNPN and CDR2 SVGIG (reference sequence). The CDR3 length is 12 residues. With 5 bases removed from V and 7 bases from J, the gap between germline ends came to 14 bases. CDR3 bases: TGTGCCTGGGACATAATCGGTTTTGGCTACACCTTC. Protein sequence: CAWDIIGFGYTF.

The V gene is TRBV7-2, the J gene TRBJ2-7; D may be TRBD1 (6 bases). V was cut by 5 bases and J by 2 bases, with 16 bases left in between. The CDR3 has 15 amino acids. CDR1 is SGHTA and CDR2 is FQGNSA in the germline V gene. The CDR3 sequence: CASSPQGQATYEQYF. CDR3 DNA sequence: TGTGCCAGCAGCCCCCAGGGACAAGCTACCTACGAGCAGTACTTC.

The J gene is TRBJ2-7, the V gene TRBV2; 10 nucleotides line up with TRBD1. Germline V gene sequence: CDR1 SNHLY, CDR2 FYNNEI. Trimming removed 8 bases from V and 7 bases from J; junction bases left unmatched: 11. The CDR3 totals 14 residues. The chain's CDR3 is CASHRDRGPLEQYF. The CDR3 coding sequence is TGTGCCAGCCACCGGGACAGGGGACCCTTGGAGCAGTACTTC.

The chain recombines TRBV5-6 with TRBJ2-6; a weak D match, TRBD1 (6 bases). This CDR3 is 17 amino acids long. The V and J ends lost 4 bases and 4 bases respectively, with 18 bases between them. Germline CDR1 SGHDT, CDR2 YYEEEE. The CDR3 DNA reads TGTGCCAGCAGCCGGGATACAGGGATTCTGGGGGCCAACGTCCTGACTTTC. Translated, it gives CASSRDTGILGANVLTF.

CDR3 DNA: TGTGCCAGCAGCACATACCTCGGGACTAGCGGAGACTACGAGCAGTACTTC. Translation: CASSTYLGTSGDYEQYF. This chain joins TRBV11-2 and TRBJ2-7; TRBD2 matches at 11 bases. Germline CDR1 and CDR2: SGHAT and FQNNGV. Losses at the gene ends were 5 bases for V and 3 bases for J; bases not matched to a gene: 12. The CDR3 consists of 17 residues.